This is a list of T cell receptor beta chains from one sample in a study of beta chain features in type 1 diabetes. Clones were read by immunoSEQ multiplex PCR, and TCRdb kept only the in-frame ones, dropping some. Here the sample spans 400,000 to 500,000 clones, roughly 14% being singletons. The sequencing sample was made of naive CD4+ T cells from blood. These receptors originate from a man aged 25-45 years in good health. CDR3s include the opening cysteine and the closing phenylalanine or tryptophan. Fields, in order: J gene, D gene, clone size, V gene, CDR3 protein, CDR3 DNA. The D gene is left open where the match is weak. Size is stated for part of the rows, as once, few or many counts, or as a class when the clone is expanded.

TRBJ2-2	NA	NA	TRBV14	CASSQAVGYTGELFF	TGTGCCAGCAGCCAAGCGGTAGGATACACCGGGGAGCTGTTTTTT
TRBJ2-3	NA	NA	TRBV13	CASSLYGGSTDTQYF	TGTGCCAGCAGCTTATATGGGGGGAGCACAGATACGCAGTATTTT
TRBJ1-6	NA	few	TRBV27	CASSSFERDNSPLHF	TGTGCCAGCAGTTCCTTTGAGAGGGATAATTCACCCCTCCACTTT
TRBJ2-1	TRBD2	NA	TRBV5-1	CATSSGGAEAYNEQFF	TGCGCCACCTCGTCGGGGGGGGCGGAGGCCTACAATGAGCAGTTCTTC
TRBJ2-6	NA	NA	TRBV18	CASSGASGANVLTF	TGTGCCAGCTCAGGGGCCTCTGGGGCCAACGTCCTGACTTTC
TRBJ1-2	NA	few	TRBV7-2	CASSGFQYYGYTF	TGTGCCAGCTCGGGCTTCCAATACTATGGCTACACCTTC
TRBJ1-3	TRBD1	few	TRBV4-1	CASRTYRGNNSGNTIYF	TGCGCCAGCAGGACGTACAGGGGGAACAACTCTGGAAACACCATATATTTT
TRBJ1-1	NA	NA	TRBV9	CASGWKTEAFF	TGTGCCAGCGGGTGGAAAACTGAAGCTTTCTTT
TRBJ2-5	NA	NA	TRBV5-1	CASSSAAGTQETQYF	TGCGCCAGCAGCTCGGCGGCAGGAACCCAAGAGACCCAGTACTTC
TRBJ2-1	NA	few	TRBV18	CASSPVQANEQFF	TGTGCCAGCTCACCTGTACAGGCCAATGAGCAGTTCTTC
TRBJ2-2	NA	NA	TRBV7-2	CASSWQQAPSGELFF	TGTGCCAGCAGCTGGCAGCAGGCTCCTTCCGGGGAGCTGTTTTTT
TRBJ2-3	NA	few	TRBV7-9	CASSLGAWVDTQYF	TGTGCCAGCAGCTTAGGTGCTTGGGTGGATACGCAGTATTTT
TRBJ2-1	TRBD2	few	TRBV19	CASSSVAGPGWQFF	TGTGCCAGTAGTTCAGTAGCGGGGCCGGGTTGGCAGTTCTTC
TRBJ2-1	TRBD1	NA	TRBV7-6	CASSAGTVNINEQFF	TGTGCCAGCAGCGCCGGGACAGTGAACATCAATGAGCAGTTCTTC
TRBJ2-1	TRBD1	NA	TRBV11-3	CAISGTGGNLERESQHEQFF	TGTGCCATCTCCGGGACAGGGGGCAATTTGGAGCGGGAGTCACAGCATGAGCAGTTCTTC
TRBJ2-2	NA	few	TRBV9	CASSVVGARELFF	TGTGCCAGCAGCGTAGTTGGGGCCAGGGAGCTGTTTTTT
TRBJ1-1	NA	NA	TRBV30	CAWSVQVNTEAFF	TGTGCCTGGAGTGTTCAGGTAAACACTGAAGCTTTCTTT
TRBJ2-1	TRBD2	NA	TRBV7-2	CASSRAGDSYNEQFF	TGTGCCAGCAGCCGGGCGGGAGACTCCTACAATGAGCAGTTCTTC
TRBJ2-7	NA	NA	TRBV5-1	CASSSGGRIEQYF	TGCGCCAGCAGCTCGGGGGGCAGGATCGAGCAGTACTTC
TRBJ1-1	NA	few	TRBV10-3	CATGPGPSNTEAFF	TGTGCCACGGGGCCGGGCCCCTCTAACACTGAAGCTTTCTTT
TRBJ2-5	NA	few	TRBV6-5	CASCVSGETQYF	TGTGCCAGCTGCGTTAGCGGCGAGACCCAGTACTTC
TRBJ2-3	NA	NA	TRBV7-8	CASSPGGSTDTQYF	TGTGCCAGCAGCCCCGGAGGGAGCACAGATACGCAGTATTTT
TRBJ2-2	NA	NA	TRBV5-1	CASSLERIINTGELFF	TGCGCCAGCAGCTTGGAGAGGATAATAAACACCGGGGAGCTGTTTTTT
TRBJ2-3	NA	few	TRBV4-1	CASSQDDRSLSTDTQYF	TGCGCCAGCAGCCAGGATGACAGGAGCCTTAGCACAGATACGCAGTATTTT
TRBJ1-6	TRBD1	NA	TRBV14	CASSQVRGKDNSPLHF	TGTGCCAGCAGCCAAGTCAGGGGGAAGGATAATTCACCCCTCCACTTT
TRBJ2-1	TRBD2	NA	TRBV12-5	CASGLGSGMRNGQFF	TGTGCTAGTGGTCTCGGCAGCGGGATGAGAAACGGGCAGTTCTTC
TRBJ2-3	TRBD2	NA	TRBV14	CASSQVAGGFTDTQYF	TGTGCCAGCAGCCAAGTAGCGGGAGGATTCACAGATACGCAGTATTTT
TRBJ2-3	TRBD2	NA	TRBV4-1	CASSQSGLVRDTQYF	TGCGCCAGCAGCCAGTCGGGACTAGTCAGGGATACGCAGTATTTT
TRBJ1-2	TRBD1	NA	TRBV7-9	CASSSFDRDFGGYTF	TGTGCCAGCAGCTCCTTCGACAGGGACTTTGGTGGCTACACCTTC
TRBJ1-2	NA	once	TRBV29-1	CSVEKGSSYGYTF	TGCAGCGTTGAAAAGGGGTCGAGCTATGGCTACACCTTC
TRBJ2-3	TRBD2	few	TRBV7-2	CASSSMSGRGTDTQYF	TGTGCCAGCAGCTCAATGAGCGGGAGGGGTACAGATACGCAGTATTTT
TRBJ2-4	NA	few	TRBV7-2	CASSKPYQNIQYF	TGTGCCAGCAGCAAACCTTACCAAAACATTCAGTACTTC
TRBJ2-5	NA	few	TRBV7-2	CASSPDGGTQYF	TGTGCCAGCAGCCCTGACGGTGGGACCCAGTACTTC
TRBJ2-4	TRBD1	NA	TRBV5-4	CASSSNPTGGRPLAKNIQYF	TGTGCCAGCAGCTCCAACCCGACAGGGGGTAGGCCTCTAGCCAAAAACATTCAGTACTTC
TRBJ2-7	NA	NA	TRBV18	CASSPGSRSYEQYF	TGTGCCAGCTCACCAGGGAGCAGATCCTACGAGCAGTACTTC
TRBJ2-3	TRBD1	NA	TRBV7-2	CASRSYRGPTDTQYF	TGTGCCAGCAGGTCCTACAGGGGTCCGACAGATACGCAGTATTTT
TRBJ2-3	TRBD2	NA	TRBV10-1	CASSRAGGNTDTQYF	TGCGCCAGCAGCAGAGCGGGGGGGAACACAGATACGCAGTATTTT
TRBJ1-2	NA	once	TRBV6-5	CASSYGGSGNYGYTF	TGTGCCAGCAGTTACGGGGGAAGCGGCAACTATGGCTACACCTTC
TRBJ2-3	NA	many	TRBV7-2	CASTQRGTDTQYF	TGTGCCAGCACCCAGCGAGGCACAGATACGCAGTATTTT
TRBJ2-1	NA	NA	TRBV9	CASSVGRLFGNEQFF	TGTGCCAGCAGCGTAGGCAGATTGTTTGGTAATGAGCAGTTCTTC
TRBJ2-2	NA	NA	TRBV30	CAWSSRRTTGELFF	TGTGCCTGGAGTTCCCGTAGGACCACCGGGGAGCTGTTTTTT
TRBJ1-1	NA	few	TRBV4-2	CASSQDSDTEAFF	TGTGCCAGCAGCCAAGACAGTGACACTGAAGCTTTCTTT
TRBJ2-1	NA	few	TRBV5-6	CASSLQVYTYNEQFF	TGTGCCAGCAGCTTGCAGGTATACACCTACAATGAGCAGTTCTTC
TRBJ1-2	NA	few	TRBV28	CASRYEGGYTF	TGTGCCAGCAGGTACGAGGGTGGCTACACCTTC
TRBJ2-3	TRBD2	few	TRBV7-2	CASSLGPRGTILDTQYF	TGTGCCAGCAGCTTGGGTCCGCGGGGGACCATTTTGGATACGCAGTATTTT
TRBJ2-3	NA	NA	TRBV5-4	CASELSWGRTSTDTQYF	TGTGCCAGCGAGCTTTCATGGGGGAGAACTAGCACAGATACGCAGTATTTT
TRBJ1-3	NA	few	TRBV30	CAWTGGNTIYF	TGTGCCTGGACCGGTGGAAACACCATATATTTT
TRBJ1-2	NA	NA	TRBV9	CASSPGLKANYGYTF	TGTGCCAGCAGCCCTGGACTTAAAGCTAACTATGGCTACACCTTC
TRBJ2-7	NA	NA	TRBV6-1	CASSEEGRIYEQYF	TGTGCCAGCAGTGAGGAGGGACGGATCTACGAGCAGTACTTC
TRBJ2-1	TRBD2	once	TRBV19	CASRVTSGYNEQFF	TGTGCCAGTAGGGTGACTAGCGGATACAATGAGCAGTTCTTC
TRBJ2-4	NA	few	TRBV7-9	CASSFSRVGNIQYF	TGTGCCAGCAGCTTTTCCAGGGTGGGGAACATTCAGTACTTC
TRBJ1-1	NA	NA	TRBV4-3	CASSQMIGDQEAFF	TGCGCCAGCAGCCAAATGATCGGGGACCAAGAAGCTTTCTTT
TRBJ2-3	TRBD1	NA	TRBV11-3	CASSTRDRGSDTQYF	TGTGCCAGCAGCACTCGGGACAGGGGTTCAGATACGCAGTATTTT
TRBJ1-2	NA	few	TRBV29-1	CSVEKGPPNYGYTF	TGCAGCGTTGAAAAGGGACCTCCTAACTATGGCTACACCTTC